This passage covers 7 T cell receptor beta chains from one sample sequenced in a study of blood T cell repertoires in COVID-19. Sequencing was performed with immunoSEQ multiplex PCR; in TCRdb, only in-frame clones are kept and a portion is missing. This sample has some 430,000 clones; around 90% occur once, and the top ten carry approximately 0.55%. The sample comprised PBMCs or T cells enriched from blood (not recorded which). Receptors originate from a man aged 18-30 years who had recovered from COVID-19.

The CDR3 DNA reads as TGCGCCAGCAGTGTCTCACGGAGAACCCTCAATCAGCCCCAGCATTTT. It yields the protein CASSVSRRTLNQPQHF. This chain connects TRBV10-1 to TRBJ1-5, with no clear D. CDR1 WNHNN and CDR2 SYGVQD come from the germline V gene (reference sequence). The V gene lost 4 bases and the J gene lost 3 bases, with 16 bases spanning the gap. The length of the CDR3 is 16 residues.

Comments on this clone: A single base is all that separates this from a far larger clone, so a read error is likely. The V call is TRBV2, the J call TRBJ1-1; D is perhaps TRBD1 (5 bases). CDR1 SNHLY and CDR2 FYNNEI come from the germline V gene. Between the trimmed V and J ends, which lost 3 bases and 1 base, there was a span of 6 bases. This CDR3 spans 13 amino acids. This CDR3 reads CASSDRENTEAFF. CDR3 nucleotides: TGTGCCAGCAGTGACAGGGAGAACACTGAAGCTTTCTTT.

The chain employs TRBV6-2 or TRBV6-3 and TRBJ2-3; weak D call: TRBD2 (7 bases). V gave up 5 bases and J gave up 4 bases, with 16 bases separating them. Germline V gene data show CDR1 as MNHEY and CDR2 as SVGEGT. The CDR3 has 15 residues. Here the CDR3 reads CASSILAAGADTQYF. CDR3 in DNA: TGTGCCAGCAGTATTCTAGCGGCAGGGGCAGATACGCAGTATTTT.

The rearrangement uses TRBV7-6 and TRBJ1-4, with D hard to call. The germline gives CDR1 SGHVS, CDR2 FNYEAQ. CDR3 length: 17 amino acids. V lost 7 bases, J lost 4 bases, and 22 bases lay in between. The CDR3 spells CASTAQPGTGNNEKLFF. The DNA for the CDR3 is TGTGCCAGCACCGCACAACCCGGCACGGGGAATAATGAAAAACTGTTTTTT.

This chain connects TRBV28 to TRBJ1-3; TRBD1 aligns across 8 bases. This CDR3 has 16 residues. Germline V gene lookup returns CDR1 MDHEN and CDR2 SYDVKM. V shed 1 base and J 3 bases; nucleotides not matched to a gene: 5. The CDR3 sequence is CASSLLTGGYGNTIYF. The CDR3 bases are TGTGCCAGCAGTTTATTAACAGGGGGGTATGGAAACACCATATATTTT.

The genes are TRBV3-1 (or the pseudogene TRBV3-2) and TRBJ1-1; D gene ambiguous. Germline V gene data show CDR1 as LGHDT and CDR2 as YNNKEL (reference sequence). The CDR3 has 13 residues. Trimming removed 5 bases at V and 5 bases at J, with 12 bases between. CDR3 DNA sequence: TGTGCCAGCAGCTCGGCAGGTGTGACTGAAGCTTTCTTT. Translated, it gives CASSSAGVTEAFF.

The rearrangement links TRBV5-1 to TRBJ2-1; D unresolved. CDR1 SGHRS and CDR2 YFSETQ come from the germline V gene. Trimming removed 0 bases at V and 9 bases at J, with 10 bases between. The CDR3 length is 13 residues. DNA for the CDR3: TGCGCCAGCAGCTTGGCCCTGCCCGGTGAGCAGTTCTTC. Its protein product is CASSLALPGEQFF.